This TCR beta chain was documented in a study of blood T cells in healthy people across ages. Primers used in a second PCR of about 7 to 12 cycles were a sample-barcoded 5' primer and a J-beta primer mix. The yield of each sample was at least 2.5 million CDR3-containing paired-end reads. Via MiXCR, TCRdb re-called the 5' RACE reads, giving one row per CDR3 protein. Of some 550,000 distinct CDR3 sequences detected, around half appear once; the ten largest clones hold 20% to 25%. Germline V gene lookup returns CDR1 LGHDT and CDR2 YNNKEL (reference sequence). The CDR3 loop spans 14 amino acids. The chain combines TRBV3-1 with TRBJ2-7; 7 bases line up with TRBD1. TRBJ2-5 matches the DNA end more closely, so the J call is doubtful. Sequenced: blood. The sequence was collected from an elderly man in good health. CDR3 sequence (DNA): TGTGCCAGCAGCCTGGGACAGATAAGAGGGACCCAGTACTTC. Residues: CASSLGQIRGTQYF.